This paragraph reports one T cell receptor beta chain. Its antigen is currently not known. Base qualities were left out, and no much larger clone turns up one base away. The data derive from a study of CD8 T cells in Susac syndrome (dated by TCRdb to between 2017 and 2020). For context, the study as a whole: Whether CD8+ T cell activation and differentiation in Susac syndrome was antigen driven was tested using repertoire sequencing. The study compared CD8+ T cell repertoire clonality among about a dozen healthy donors, about 14 Susac syndrome patients and roughly 16 multiple sclerosis patients. The paper as a whole reports these results and caveats: The TCR sequencing and HLA analysis was acknowledged to have included a relatively small number of individuals.

The germline V gene (reference sequence) supplies CDR1 DFQATT and CDR2 SNEGSKA. At the junction V is shortened by 5 bases and J by 2 bases; bases outside the gene matches: 5. The cysteine opens and the phenylalanine closes a CDR3 of 13 amino acids. The retained sequence is limited to the CDR3, 39 bases, with the frame set at the first base. RNA was extracted using the RNeasy kit, and roughly 0.5 to 1 ug of the RNA was reverse transcribed with random hexamers. The immunoSEQ multiplex PCR assay, covering 54 Vbeta and 13 Jbeta segments, was used to amplify TCR beta CDR3 regions. To correct PCR amplification bias, a synthetic template baseline was used for both primer optimization and computational correction. The original methods were these. Reads were annotated to V, D and J genes per IMGT and analyzed with immunoSEQ Analyzer, keeping only productive sequences. Clonality was computed as one minus Shannon entropy normalized by log2 of the number of productive unique sequences. For each patient and control, public and private clones were evaluated within the 100 most prevalent clones. Susac-specific clones were defined as absent from healthy and MS cohorts, around 970 published viral clones and other ImmuneACCESS disease sequences. TCRdb trimmed public reads at Q25 via fastp, called clones via MiXCR and kept in-frame beta chains. Rows merge per CDR3 protein into single entries with the most common DNA and genes. These V and J calls originate from TCRdb's pipeline instead of the authors' own analysis. This sample is represented by approximately 120,000 distinct CDR3 sequences; 85% to 95% of them were singletons. The ten largest clonotypes hold roughly 0.29% of the sample.

Peripheral blood CD8+ and CD4+ T cells from healthy donors, Susac syndrome patients and multiple sclerosis patients were profiled using high-throughput TCR beta sequencing. The multiple sclerosis controls were treatment-naive patients whose relapsing-remitting disease, either stable or active, fulfilled the revised McDonald criteria. Bulk CD8+ and CD4+ T cells were purified by magnetic negative isolation, while CD8+ TEMRA cells were enriched using FACS. Blood was drawn into EDTA tubes, processed within 24 hours, and PBMCs were isolated by density gradient centrifugation. PBMCs intended for TCR sequencing were cryopreserved in liquid nitrogen and were subsequently thawed in a 37 degrees C water bath. Purity of sorted or isolated CD4+, CD8+ and CD8+ TEMRA cells was at least 90%.

The sequence derives from a human donor with multiple sclerosis. Source material: CD8+ T cells from PBMCs. Recombination joined TRBV20-1 with TRBJ1-2; the central 7 bases match TRBD1. The CDR3 in this case is CSAWDRENYGYTF. The base sequence is TGCAGTGCTTGGGACAGAGAGAACTATGGCTACACCTTC.